This record looks at one TCR beta chain sequence and its context. Its antigen remains undetermined. No base quality information exists; no much larger clone differs at one position. Cut back by 4 bases and 6 bases, the V and J ends lie 21 bases apart. The germline V gene sets CDR1 to KGHDR and CDR2 to SFDVKD. The CDR3 runs 16 residues from the cysteine to the phenylalanine. The sequence is cut down to CDR3 DNA, 48 bases in frame from base 1. Participants in the prospective study were aged about 18 to 90 years, lived in 20 to 25 United States geographic areas, and enrolled through a virtual design. In the prospective study, participants were assigned to cohorts based on the clinical history participants reported in a screening survey and a study questionnaire. Exposed participants were defined as having been in contact with someone with a PCR-confirmed or clinician-diagnosed COVID-19 case within 2 weeks of study entry. Each participant in the prospective study had whole blood, serum and a nasopharyngeal or oropharyngeal swab collected by mobile phlebotomists. Prospective study participants could optionally give additional blood draws and questionnaires over an approximately two-month period. Before DNA extraction, blood samples from the prospective study were shipped at room temperature or frozen.

TCRbeta CDR3 regions were amplified from genomic DNA using the immunoSEQ Assay, a bias-controlled multiplex PCR. The paper's data handling went like this. The number of nucleated cells in each sample was estimated from the amplification of reference gene primers within the assay. To quantify the absolute abundance of each unique TCRbeta CDR3 rearrangement, sequence reads were collapsed and filtered. For each sample, productive Simpson clonality was calculated as the square root of Simpson's diversity index over productive rearrangements. TCRdb retrieved this table from immuneACCESS and kept in-frame rearrangements only. Not all clones are present; in checked studies, unresolved V genes account for under half, and no reason is known for the remainder. That table is the source of V, J and clone size, and D and trimming were worked out from the DNA. Here the sample has about 180,000 clones; approximately 80% occur a single time. The ten largest clones add up to approximately 15% of the sample.

This entry is derived from a study of blood T cell repertoires in COVID-19 (TCRdb year 2020). About the investigation overall: Collaborator samples came from the United States, Italy and Spain and covered acute and convalescent phases of COVID-19. The prospective study material was composed of cDNA or gDNA derived from T cells, B-cell-depleted T cells, or PBMCs. Sample metadata almost always included a de-identified subject ID, COVID-19 status, age in years and sex. The repertoires were made available in a free public database intended to serve as a resource for research on the immune response to SARS-CoV-2. The samples were drawn from two sources: the first 160 participants of the ongoing ImmuneRACE study, and some 1,300 subjects contributed by 6 global collaborators. Where HLA class I and class II types were available, the types were taken from metadata supplied by the sample provider, not from assay-based typing. The dataset comprised deeply sampled blood TCRbeta repertoires from subjects exposed to, actively infected with, or recovered from COVID-19. What the work shows at the level of the full study, not this receptor alone: Clinical and demographic metadata were provided uncurated, with the amount varying by source and participant.

Rearrangement joined TRBV24-1 to TRBJ2-7; perhaps TRBD1 is the D gene, with 9 bases matching. The sequencing sample was made of PBMCs or T cells enriched from blood (not recorded which). The receptor comes from a man between 60 and 70 years old who had been exposed to COVID-19. The base sequence is TGTGCCACCAGTGACCGGGGGGGACAGGGACGAGGCGAGCAGTACTTC. The resulting protein is CATSDRGGQGRGEQYF.